A single sample is the source of the 30 T cell receptor beta chains below, sequenced in a study of shared clonotypes between healthy human individuals. The assay was immunoSEQ multiplex PCR, and TCRdb's table has in-frame clones only and misses some. Of roughly 2.1 million clones listed, about 92% are singletons. CD45RO-negative CD8 cells positively selected for CCR7 made up the naive population, which excluded terminally differentiated effector memory CD45RA+ cells. The specimen was naive CD8+ T cells from PBMCs. These receptors originate from a man aged 18 to 29 in good health. Some clones in this sample may be carry-over from other donors' samples.

This clone was found once. The chain links TRBV5-4 to TRBJ1-1, with D possibly TRBD1 on 6 matching bases. The germline V and J ends were trimmed by 4 bases and 11 bases, with 21 bases remaining between them. This CDR3 has 14 amino acids. CDR1 SGHNT and CDR2 YYREEE come from the germline V gene (reference sequence). The CDR3 is CASSHGGYTLAAFF. CDR3 nucleotide sequence: TGTGCCAGCAGCCACGGGGGCTATACGCTGGCCGCTTTCTTT.

This chain uses TRBV28 with TRBJ2-7, with D tentatively TRBD1 or TRBD2 (5 bases each). This CDR3 has 14 residues. CDR1 and CDR2 from the germline V gene are MDHEN and SYDVKM. Trimming removed 2 bases from V and 3 bases from J, with 11 bases in between. In DNA, the CDR3 is TGTGCCAGCAGTTTAAGGGACGGGCACTACGAGCAGTACTTC. This sequence encodes CASSLRDGHYEQYF.

Note on this clone: Different DNA sequences within this sample yield the same CDR3. The chain uses TRBV27 and TRBJ2-1; possible D gene TRBD2, 5 bases. CDR1 is MNHEY, CDR2 SMNVEV, per germline (reference sequence). V lost 4 bases to trimming and J lost 6 bases, with 7 bases between them. This CDR3 contains 12 residues. This CDR3 reads CASSYRGNEQFF. The CDR3 DNA follows: TGTGCCAGCAGTTACCGGGGCAATGAGCAGTTCTTC.

In the case of this clone: Within the sample, other DNA sequences also encode this same CDR3. V gene TRBV7-9 combines with J gene TRBJ2-7; D may match TRBD1 or TRBD2 (5 bases each). Germline assignment: CDR1 SEHNR and CDR2 FQNEAQ (reference sequence). CDR3 length: 13 amino acids. V was cut by 5 bases and J by 3 bases, with 11 bases left in between. The CDR3 is CASSQGPLYEQYF. CDR3 DNA: TGTGCCAGCAGCCAGGGACCGCTCTACGAGCAGTACTTC.

The chain has TRBV6-6 and TRBJ2-3, with D perhaps matching TRBD1 (7 bases). CDR3 length: 14 residues. CDR1 is MNHNY, CDR2 SVGAGI, per germline (reference sequence). V was shortened by 4 bases and J by 5 bases, with 13 bases between the two germline ends. As DNA, the CDR3 is TGTGCCAGCAGTTTGGAGGGGGCGGGAGATACGCAGTATTTT. This gives the protein CASSLEGAGDTQYF.

V and J are TRBV5-6 and TRBJ2-1; no clear D gene. This CDR3 is built from 15 residues. Trimming pared 3 bases from V and 0 bases from J, leaving 10 bases between. In germline, CDR1 is SGHDT, CDR2 YYEEEE. The CDR3 reads CASSSRMSSYNEQFF. The CDR3 DNA follows: TGTGCCAGCAGCTCTCGTATGAGCTCCTACAATGAGCAGTTCTTC. The entire variable domain, with the rest obtained from reference TRBV5-6 and TRBJ2-1, is as follows: DAGVTQSPTHLIKTRGQQVTLRCSPKSGHDTVSWYQQALGQGPQFIFQYYEEEERQRGNFPDRFSGHQFPNYSSELNVNALLLGDSALYLCASSSRMSSYNEQFFGPGTRLTVL.

Comment on this clone: Other DNA sequences in the same sample also yield this CDR3. This chain connects TRBV27 to TRBJ2-7; 11 nucleotides agree with TRBD2. In germline, CDR1 is MNHEY, CDR2 SMNVEV (reference sequence). The V gene end was trimmed by 1 base and the J gene end by 5 bases; junction bases not matched to a gene: 4. The CDR3 is 15 amino acids. CDR3 residues: CASSLLLAGVHEQYF. The CDR3, as DNA: TGTGCCAGCAGTTTATTACTAGCGGGAGTTCACGAGCAGTACTTC.

This chain connects TRBV27 to TRBJ2-7; tentatively, D is TRBD1 or TRBD2 (5 bases each). The germline V gene encodes CDR1 MNHEY and CDR2 SMNVEV (reference sequence). Trimming removed 5 bases at V and 2 bases at J, with 13 bases between. The CDR3 contains 14 residues. The CDR3 DNA sequence: TGTGCCAGCAGTCCCCGGGACCCAACCTACGAGCAGTACTTC. Encoded protein: CASSPRDPTYEQYF.

The chain combines TRBV7-6 with TRBJ1-2; D is unresolved. The germline V gene encodes CDR1 SGHVS and CDR2 FNYEAQ. This CDR3 region has 14 residues. V was shortened by 4 bases and J by 5 bases, with 14 bases between the two germline ends. For the CDR3, the DNA is TGTGCCAGCAGCTCCACGAAAGGAGGATATGGCTACACCTTC. Its protein product is CASSSTKGGYGYTF.

The chain employs TRBV4-1 and TRBJ1-3; D is unclear. V lost 0 bases, J lost 4 bases, and 13 bases lay in between. The CDR3 is 16 residues long. Germline-derived CDR1 and CDR2 are MGHRA and YSYEKL. CDR3 amino acids: CASSQDRPDAGNTIYF. In DNA form, the CDR3 reads TGCGCCAGCAGCCAAGATCGACCGGATGCAGGAAACACCATATATTTT.

This chain joins TRBV10-2 and TRBJ2-7, with D hard to call. Germline V gene sequence: CDR1 WSHSY, CDR2 SAAADI. Trimming left V 2 bases short and J 4 bases short, with 6 bases between. The length of the CDR3 is 12 residues. The CDR3 protein is CASSESHYEQYF. CDR3 coding DNA: TGCGCCAGCAGTGAGAGTCATTACGAGCAGTACTTC.

V and J are TRBV14 and TRBJ2-1, with D possibly being TRBD1 (6 bases). CDR1 SGHDN and CDR2 FVKESK come from the germline V gene. The ends were cut back, 3 bases at V and 9 bases at J, with 18 bases in the middle. CDR3 length: 15 residues. CDR3 residues: CASSQGASHHAEQFF. DNA of the CDR3: TGTGCCAGCAGCCAGGGGGCCTCCCATCACGCTGAGCAGTTCTTC.

The chain has TRBV6-5 and TRBJ1-2; perhaps TRBD1 as D (5 bases). The CDR3 has 13 amino acids. Germline CDR1 and CDR2: MNHEY and SVGAGI. Trimming stripped 2 bases from V and 4 bases from J, with 8 bases between. The CDR3 coding sequence is TGTGCCAGCAGTTACCGGGGGACCTATGGCTACACCTTC. Its translation: CASSYRGTYGYTF.

Only one count was recorded for this clone. Here the CDR3 reads CASSPGIRPYEQYF. The CDR3 DNA sequence: TGCGCCAGCAGCCCCGGGATTAGACCCTACGAGCAGTACTTC. The chain links TRBV4-3 to TRBJ2-7; perhaps TRBD2 as D (5 bases). The CDR3 contains 14 residues. The germline CDR1 and CDR2 sequences are LGHNA and YSLEER. V lost 4 bases to trimming and J lost 2 bases, with 12 bases between them.

The chain joins TRBV14 to TRBJ2-7; D gene uncertain. This CDR3 is built from 13 residues. V lost 2 bases, J lost 4 bases, and 9 bases lay in between. In germline, CDR1 is SGHDN, CDR2 FVKESK. CDR3 sequence (DNA): TGTGCCAGCAGCCAAACGAGGCCGTACGAGCAGTACTTC. Its protein product is CASSQTRPYEQYF.

In this sample, this clone turned up once. The rearrangement links TRBV7-2 to TRBJ2-7; D is perhaps TRBD1 (5 bases). Germline loops: CDR1 SGHTA, CDR2 FQGNSA. The CDR3 has 14 residues. V lost 3 bases and J lost 1, with 10 bases in between. The CDR3 bases are TGTGCCAGCAGCTTCCCGGACACGTCCTACGAGCAGTACTTC. The encoded protein is CASSFPDTSYEQYF.

The V call is TRBV4-3, the J call TRBJ2-1; TRBD2 matches 12 bases. The CDR3 covers 20 residues. With V trimmed by 4 bases and J by 6 bases, 19 bases remained unmatched. Germline lookup yields CDR1 LGHNA and CDR2 YSLEER. The CDR3 loop is CASSLVLAGGFRFPFNEQFF. The DNA for the CDR3 is TGCGCCAGCAGCCTCGTACTAGCGGGAGGTTTTAGATTTCCCTTCAATGAGCAGTTCTTC.

The chain links TRBV27 to TRBJ1-1; D not certain. Germline CDR1 MNHEY, CDR2 SMNVEV (reference sequence). Trimming shortened V by 6 bases and J by 1 base, and 6 bases separated the two germline ends. This CDR3 region has 12 residues. In nucleotides, the CDR3 is TGTGCCAGCAGCGGGAGGAACACTGAAGCTTTCTTT. Residues: CASSGRNTEAFF.

The chain employs TRBV7-6 and TRBJ1-1, with D possibly being TRBD1 (5 bases). The CDR3 runs 19 residues. Trimming took 5 bases from V and 4 from J, leaving 29 bases between them. CDR1 is SGHVS, CDR2 FNYEAQ, per germline. The CDR3: CASSPAPQVTGRLGTEAFF. The CDR3, as DNA: TGTGCCAGCAGCCCAGCCCCACAGGTCACAGGTCGGCTCGGCACTGAAGCTTTCTTT.

The rearrangement uses TRBV9 and TRBJ2-2, with D possibly being TRBD2 (5 bases). This CDR3 is built from 14 residues. Trimming stripped 0 bases from V and 6 bases from J, with 9 bases between. Germline V gene lookup returns CDR1 SGDLS and CDR2 YYNGEE. The CDR3: CASSVALVSGELFF. DNA of the CDR3: TGTGCCAGCAGCGTAGCACTAGTCTCCGGGGAGCTGTTTTTT.

This clone was detected only once. The CDR3 DNA sequence: TGTGCCAGCAGCTTCGACAGGCGTCCCTACGAGCAGTACTTC. It translates to CASSFDRRPYEQYF. This chain joins TRBV11-2 and TRBJ2-7, with D possibly matching TRBD1 (6 bases). The V gene lost 3 bases and the J gene lost 2 bases, with 11 bases spanning the gap. The germline CDR1 and CDR2 sequences are SGHAT and FQNNGV. The CDR3 consists of 14 residues.

The genes are TRBV7-9 and TRBJ1-4; no definite D call. This CDR3 contains 13 residues. Trimming pared 5 bases from V and 8 bases from J, leaving 12 bases between. In germline, CDR1 is SEHNR, CDR2 FQNEAQ (reference sequence). CDR3 coding DNA: TGTGCCAGCAGCGCAGCGTCCCGGGAAAAACTGTTTTTT. This gives the protein CASSAASREKLFF.

For this clone: Other DNA variants within this sample encode the same CDR3. The gene calls are TRBV19 and TRBJ2-1; D possibly corresponds to TRBD2 (5 bases). The V gene's germline CDR1 is LNHDA and CDR2 SQIVND (reference sequence). Trimming took off 5 bases at V and 0 bases at J, with 8 bases between the two ends. The CDR3 has 14 residues. The CDR3 here is CASSLGSSYNEQFF. The CDR3 region has the DNA TGTGCCAGTAGTCTGGGGAGCTCCTACAATGAGCAGTTCTTC.

The chain joins TRBV15 to TRBJ2-4, with D perhaps TRBD2 (7 bases). Germline V gene data show CDR1 as LNHNV and CDR2 as YYDKDF (reference sequence). The CDR3 loop spans 17 amino acids. V was trimmed by 0 bases and J by 7 bases, leaving 19 bases between them. CDR3: CATSRDRGAGQWNIQYF. DNA of the CDR3: TGTGCCACCAGCAGAGACCGGGGGGCAGGGCAGTGGAACATTCAGTACTTC.

The rearrangement joins TRBV2 to TRBJ2-6; 8 bases are shared with TRBD1. V dropped 5 bases and J dropped 5; count of bases not matched to a gene: 11. From germline, CDR1 is SNHLY and CDR2 FYNNEI. This CDR3 contains 17 residues. CDR3 amino acids: CASSKSRTGSWANVLTF. In nucleotides, the CDR3 is TGTGCCAGCAGTAAGTCTCGGACAGGGTCCTGGGCCAACGTCCTGACTTTC.

The rearrangement links TRBV5-5 to TRBJ2-7, with no clear D. Germline CDR1 and CDR2: SGHKS and YYEKEE (reference sequence). CDR3 length: 15 amino acids. V lost 2 bases to trimming and J lost 2 bases, with 14 bases between them. The CDR3 DNA is TGTGCCAGCAGCTTAAATCCCCGTCAGGCCTACGAGCAGTACTTC. Amino acid sequence: CASSLNPRQAYEQYF.

The chain employs TRBV5-1 and TRBJ2-5, with 15 bases matching TRBD2. Trimming cost V 4 bases and J 5 bases; bases outside gene matches: 9. The CDR3 sequence is 17 residues long. The germline V gene encodes CDR1 SGHRS and CDR2 YFSETQ. The CDR3 DNA reads TGCGCCAGCAGCACAGGACTAGCGGGAGGGCCCCAGGAGACCCAGTACTTC. Amino acid sequence: CASSTGLAGGPQETQYF.

CDR3 sequence (DNA): TGTGCCAGCAGCTTAGATAGCGGGAGCTCCTACAATGAGCAGTTCTTC. Amino acid sequence: CASSLDSGSSYNEQFF. The J gene is TRBJ2-1, the V gene TRBV7-8; TRBD2 agrees at 9 bases. Germline values: CDR1 SGHVS, CDR2 FQNEAQ. The CDR3 sequence is 16 residues long. V shed 1 base and J 0 bases; nucleotides not matched to a gene: 1.

This clone was counted a single time. The chain recombines TRBV9 with TRBJ2-1, with 7 bases lining up with TRBD2. The trim removed 0 bases at V and 0 bases at J, leaving 6 bases unmatched. This CDR3 has 17 residues. Per germline, CDR1 SGDLS and CDR2 YYNGEE. The CDR3 sequence is CASSVGGGWSSYNEQFF. CDR3 DNA: TGTGCCAGCAGCGTAGGGGGAGGGTGGAGCTCCTACAATGAGCAGTTCTTC.

This clone was counted only a few times. The CDR3 is CASSPLRTGGRDEQFF. The CDR3 nucleotides are TGTGCCAGCTCACCACTTAGGACGGGGGGAAGGGATGAGCAGTTCTTC. V gene TRBV18 combines with J gene TRBJ2-1, with 7 nucleotides matching TRBD2. The germline V gene has CDR1 KGHSH and CDR2 LQKENI. V lost 1 base and J lost 8; bases outside the gene matches: 11. This CDR3 contains 16 residues.